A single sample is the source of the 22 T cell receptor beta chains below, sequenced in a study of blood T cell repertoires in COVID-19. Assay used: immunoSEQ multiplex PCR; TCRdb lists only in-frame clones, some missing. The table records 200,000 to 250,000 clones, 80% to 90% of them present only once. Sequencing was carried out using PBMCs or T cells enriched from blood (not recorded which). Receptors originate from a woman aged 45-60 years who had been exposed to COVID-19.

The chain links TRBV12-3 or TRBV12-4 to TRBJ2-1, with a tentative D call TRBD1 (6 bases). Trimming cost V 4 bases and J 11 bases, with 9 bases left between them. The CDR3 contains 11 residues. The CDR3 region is CASSSDRKQFF. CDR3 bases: TGTGCCAGCAGTTCAGACAGGAAGCAGTTCTTC.

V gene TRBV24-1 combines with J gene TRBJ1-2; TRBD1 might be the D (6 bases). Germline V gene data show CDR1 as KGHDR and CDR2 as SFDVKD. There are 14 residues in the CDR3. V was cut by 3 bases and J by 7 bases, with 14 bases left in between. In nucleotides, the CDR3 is TGTGCCACCAGTGATGCGAGGACAGTTGGTGGCTACACCTTC. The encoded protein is CATSDARTVGGYTF.

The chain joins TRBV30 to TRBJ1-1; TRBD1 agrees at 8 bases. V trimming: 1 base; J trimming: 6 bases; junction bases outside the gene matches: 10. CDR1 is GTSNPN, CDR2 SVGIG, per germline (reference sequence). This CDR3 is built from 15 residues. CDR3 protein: CAWSGYSDRVAEAFF. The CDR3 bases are TGTGCCTGGAGTGGATACTCGGACAGGGTCGCTGAAGCTTTCTTT.

The CDR3: CASRPETATDTQYF. The CDR3 DNA reads as TGTGCCAGTAGGCCCGAAACAGCCACAGATACGCAGTATTTT. The rearrangement joins TRBV19 to TRBJ2-3; D ambiguous. The CDR3 length is 14 residues. Trimming removed 6 bases from V and 2 bases from J, with 12 bases in between. CDR1 and CDR2 from the germline V gene are LNHDA and SQIVND (reference sequence).

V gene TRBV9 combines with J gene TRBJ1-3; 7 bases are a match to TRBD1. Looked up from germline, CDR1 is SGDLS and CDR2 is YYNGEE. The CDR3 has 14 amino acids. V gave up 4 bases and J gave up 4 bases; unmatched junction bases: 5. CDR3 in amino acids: CASSLGQFGNTIYF. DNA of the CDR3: TGTGCCAGCAGCCTGGGACAGTTCGGAAACACCATATATTTT.

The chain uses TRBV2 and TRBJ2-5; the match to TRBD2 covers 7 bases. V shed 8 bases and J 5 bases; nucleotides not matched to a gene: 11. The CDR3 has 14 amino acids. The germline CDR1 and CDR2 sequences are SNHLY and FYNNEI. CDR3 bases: TGTGCCAGCTCCCACGGGGGGTCCGGGGAGACCCAGTACTTC. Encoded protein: CASSHGGSGETQYF.

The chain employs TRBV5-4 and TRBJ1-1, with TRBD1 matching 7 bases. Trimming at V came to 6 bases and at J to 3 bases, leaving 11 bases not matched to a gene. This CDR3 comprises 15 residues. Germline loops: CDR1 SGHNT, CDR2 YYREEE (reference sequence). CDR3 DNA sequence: TGTGCCAGCAAAAAACCCGGGACAGCAGACACTGAAGCTTTCTTT. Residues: CASKKPGTADTEAFF.

The DNA for the CDR3 is TGTGCCAGCAGTCGCGCAGACTACTATGGCTACACCTTC. It yields the protein CASSRADYYGYTF. V and J are TRBV27 and TRBJ1-2; no definite D call. The CDR3 extends over 13 amino acids. Trimming removed 5 bases from V and 3 bases from J, with 10 bases in between. Germline CDR1 is MNHEY and CDR2 is SMNVEV (reference sequence).

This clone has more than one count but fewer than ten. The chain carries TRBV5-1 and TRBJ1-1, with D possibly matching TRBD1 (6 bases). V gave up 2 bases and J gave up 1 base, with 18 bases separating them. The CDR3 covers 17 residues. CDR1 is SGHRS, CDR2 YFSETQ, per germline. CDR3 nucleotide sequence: TGCGCCAGCAGCTTACGTCCCGCGGGGGCGGAGAACACTGAAGCTTTCTTT. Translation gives CASSLRPAGAENTEAFF.

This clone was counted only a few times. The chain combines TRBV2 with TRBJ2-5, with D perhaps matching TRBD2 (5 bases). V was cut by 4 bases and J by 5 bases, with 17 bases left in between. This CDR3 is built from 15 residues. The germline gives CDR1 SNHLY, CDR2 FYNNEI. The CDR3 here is CASSVRAGLRETQYF. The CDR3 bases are TGTGCCAGCAGTGTGAGGGCCGGATTAAGGGAGACCCAGTACTTC.

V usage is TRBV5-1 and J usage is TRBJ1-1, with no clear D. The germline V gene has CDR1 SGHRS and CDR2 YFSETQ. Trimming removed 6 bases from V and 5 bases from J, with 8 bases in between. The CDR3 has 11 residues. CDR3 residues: CASIYGTEAFF. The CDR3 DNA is TGCGCCAGCATATACGGGACTGAAGCTTTCTTT.

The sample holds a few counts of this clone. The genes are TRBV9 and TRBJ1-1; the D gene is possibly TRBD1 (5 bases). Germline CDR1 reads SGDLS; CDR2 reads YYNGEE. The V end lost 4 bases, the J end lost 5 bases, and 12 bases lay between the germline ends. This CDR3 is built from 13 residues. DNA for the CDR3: TGTGCCAGCAGCTCCGGGGGGGGGACTGAAGCTTTCTTT. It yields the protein CASSSGGGTEAFF.

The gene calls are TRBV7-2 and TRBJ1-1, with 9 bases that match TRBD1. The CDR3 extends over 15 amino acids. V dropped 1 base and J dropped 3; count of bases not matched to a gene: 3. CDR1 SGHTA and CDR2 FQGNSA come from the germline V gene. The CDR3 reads CASSLVQGAYTEAFF. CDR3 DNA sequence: TGTGCCAGCAGCTTAGTACAGGGGGCGTACACTGAAGCTTTCTTT.

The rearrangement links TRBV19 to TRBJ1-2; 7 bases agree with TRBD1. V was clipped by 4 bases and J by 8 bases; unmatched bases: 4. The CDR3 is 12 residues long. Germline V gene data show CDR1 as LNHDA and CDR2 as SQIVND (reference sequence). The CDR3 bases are TGTGCCAGTAGTACGACAGGGAGGGGCTACACCTTC. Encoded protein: CASSTTGRGYTF.

CDR3 sequence: CASSSHGGVSSYNEQFF. The CDR3 DNA is TGTGCCAGCAGCTCCCACGGGGGGGTCAGCTCCTACAATGAGCAGTTCTTC. V usage is TRBV7-9 and J usage is TRBJ2-1; 8 bases are a match to TRBD2. Losses at the gene ends were 4 bases for V and 0 bases for J; bases not matched to a gene: 8. The V gene's germline CDR1 is SEHNR and CDR2 FQNEAQ (reference sequence). The CDR3 has 17 residues.

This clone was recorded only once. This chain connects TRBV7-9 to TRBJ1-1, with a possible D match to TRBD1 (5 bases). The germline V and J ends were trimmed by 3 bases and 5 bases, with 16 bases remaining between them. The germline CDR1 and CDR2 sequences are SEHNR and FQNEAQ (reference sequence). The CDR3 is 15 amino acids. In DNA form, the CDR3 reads TGTGCCAGCAGCTTGAATGTTGGTAGGGGAACTGAAGCTTTCTTT. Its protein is CASSLNVGRGTEAFF. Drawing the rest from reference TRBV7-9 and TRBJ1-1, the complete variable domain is DTGVSQNPRHKITKRGQNVTFRCDPISEHNRLYWYRQTLGQGPEFLTYFQNEAQLEKSRLLSDRFSAERPKGSFSTLEIQRTEQGDSAMYLCASSLNVGRGTEAFFGQGTRLTVV.

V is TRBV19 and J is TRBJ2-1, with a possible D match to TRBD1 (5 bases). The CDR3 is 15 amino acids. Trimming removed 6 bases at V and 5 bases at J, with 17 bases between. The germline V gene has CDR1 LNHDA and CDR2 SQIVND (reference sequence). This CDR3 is CASRRKGFEHNEQFF. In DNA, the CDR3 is TGTGCCAGTAGAAGGAAGGGGTTCGAACACAATGAGCAGTTCTTC.

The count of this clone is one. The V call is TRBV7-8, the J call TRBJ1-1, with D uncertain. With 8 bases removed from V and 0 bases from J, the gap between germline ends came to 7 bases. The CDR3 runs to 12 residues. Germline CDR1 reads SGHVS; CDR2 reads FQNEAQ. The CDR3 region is CASSQMNTEAFF. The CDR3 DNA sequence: TGTGCCAGCTCCCAGATGAACACTGAAGCTTTCTTT.

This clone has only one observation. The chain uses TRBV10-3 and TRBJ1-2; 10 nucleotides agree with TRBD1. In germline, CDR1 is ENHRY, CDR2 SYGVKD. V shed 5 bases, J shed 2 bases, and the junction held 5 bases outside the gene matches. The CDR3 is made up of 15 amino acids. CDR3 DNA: TGTGCCATCAGTCCCGGGACAGGGGACAACTATGGCTACACCTTC. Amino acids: CAISPGTGDNYGYTF.

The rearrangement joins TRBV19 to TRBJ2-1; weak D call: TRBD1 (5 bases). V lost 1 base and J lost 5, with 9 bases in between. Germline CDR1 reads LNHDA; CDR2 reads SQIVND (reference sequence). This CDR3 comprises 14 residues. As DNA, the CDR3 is TGTGCCAGTAGTATAGGACAGCAAAACAATGAGCAGTTCTTC. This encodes CASSIGQQNNEQFF.

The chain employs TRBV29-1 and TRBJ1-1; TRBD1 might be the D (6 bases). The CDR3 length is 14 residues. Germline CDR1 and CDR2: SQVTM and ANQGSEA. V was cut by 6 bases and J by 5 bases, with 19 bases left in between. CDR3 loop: CSVGSPGAGTEAFF. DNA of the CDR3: TGCAGCGTGGGTTCCCCAGGGGCTGGTACTGAAGCTTTCTTT.

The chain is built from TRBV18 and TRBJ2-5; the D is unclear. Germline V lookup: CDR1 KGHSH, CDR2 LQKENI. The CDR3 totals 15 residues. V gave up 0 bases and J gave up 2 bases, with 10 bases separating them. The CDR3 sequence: CASSPPTRPQETQYF. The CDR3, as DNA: TGTGCCAGCTCACCACCGACAAGGCCACAAGAGACCCAGTACTTC.